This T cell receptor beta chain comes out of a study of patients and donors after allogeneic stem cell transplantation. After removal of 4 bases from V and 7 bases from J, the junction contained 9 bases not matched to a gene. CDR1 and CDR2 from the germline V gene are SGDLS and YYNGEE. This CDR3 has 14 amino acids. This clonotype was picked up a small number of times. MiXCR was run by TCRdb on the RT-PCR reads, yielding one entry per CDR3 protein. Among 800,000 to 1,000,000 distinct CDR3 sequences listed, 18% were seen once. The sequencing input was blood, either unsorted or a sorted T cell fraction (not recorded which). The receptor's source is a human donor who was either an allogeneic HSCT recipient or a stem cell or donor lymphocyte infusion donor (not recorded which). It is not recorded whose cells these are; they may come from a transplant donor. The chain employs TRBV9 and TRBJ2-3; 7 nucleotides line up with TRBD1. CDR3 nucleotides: TGTGCCAGCAGCACCCCTACAGGGGAAAATACGCAGTATTTT. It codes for CASSTPTGENTQYF. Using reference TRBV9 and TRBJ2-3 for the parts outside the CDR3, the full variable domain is DSGVTQTPKHLITATGQRVTLRCSPRSGDLSVYWYQQSLDQGLQFLIQYYNGEERAKGNILERFSAQQFPDLHSELNLSSLELGDSALYFCASSTPTGENTQYFGPGTRLTVL.